Listed here are 28 T cell receptor beta chains from one sample, sequenced in a study of cytomegalovirus exposure and HLA in healthy donors. Data came from immunoSEQ multiplex PCR; TCRdb stores just in-frame clones and leaves some out. The profile shows tens of thousands of clones, around 90% of them singletons. Sequenced material: PBMCs. The receptor source for this set is a woman in her 30s in good health and CMV-seronegative.

The J gene is TRBJ1-4, the V gene TRBV19; tentative D call: TRBD1 (6 bases). CDR3 length: 16 amino acids. The germline V and J ends were trimmed by 7 bases and 0 bases, with 15 bases remaining between them. Germline V gene sequence: CDR1 LNHDA, CDR2 SQIVND (reference sequence). The CDR3 region has the DNA TGTGCCAGTAAGGGAACAGGGACCTCAACTAATGAAAAACTGTTTTTT. Residues: CASKGTGTSTNEKLFF. Full variable domain (remainder filled in from reference TRBV19 and TRBJ1-4): DGGITQSPKYLFRKEGQNVTLSCEQNLNHDAMYWYRQDPGQGLRLIYYSQIVNDFQKGDIAEGYSVSREKKESFPLTVTSAQKNPTAFYLCASKGTGTSTNEKLFFGSGTQLSVL.

The rearrangement uses TRBV5-4 and TRBJ2-7; 10 positions agree with TRBD2. This CDR3 is built from 17 residues. Germline lookup yields CDR1 SGHNT and CDR2 YYREEE (reference sequence). With 4 bases clipped from V and 2 bases from J, the junction kept 12 bases outside the gene matches. The CDR3 here is CASSQTPSGRLPYEQYF. Written as DNA, the CDR3 is TGTGCCAGCAGCCAAACTCCTAGCGGGAGACTACCCTACGAGCAGTACTTC.

For this clone: At one end the junction does not follow the germline gene, possibly because of a read error. The chain links TRBV6-1 to TRBJ2-7; D might be TRBD2 (6 bases). This CDR3 comprises 11 residues. Germline values: CDR1 MNHNS, CDR2 SASEGT. DNA for the CDR3: TGTGCCAGCAGTGAAGGGTTGGGACTGACCTTC. It codes for CASSEGLGLTF.

This sequence joins TRBV28 and TRBJ1-2; D gene ambiguous. Germline V gene lookup returns CDR1 MDHEN and CDR2 SYDVKM. V was clipped by 6 bases and J by 5 bases, with 10 bases between them. This CDR3 contains 12 residues. The DNA for the CDR3 is TGTGCCAGCAGCCCAAACAGTTATGGCTACACCTTC. Translating it yields CASSPNSYGYTF.

The chain couples TRBV6-1 to TRBJ2-7; 12 nucleotides match TRBD2. With V trimmed by 3 bases and J by 2 bases, 8 bases remained unmatched. CDR3 size: 17 residues. CDR1 and CDR2 (germline): MNHNS, SASEGT. Written as DNA, the CDR3 is TGTGCCAGCAGTGACCCCGGGACTAGCGGGCTCGCCTACGAGCAGTACTTC. It translates to CASSDPGTSGLAYEQYF.

A single count supports this clone. This chain joins TRBV6-5 and TRBJ1-2; 7 bases are shared with TRBD1. The CDR3 covers 14 residues. V shed 0 bases, J shed 7 bases, and the junction held 5 bases outside the gene matches. Looked up from germline, CDR1 is MNHEY and CDR2 is SVGAGI. CDR3 sequence (DNA): TGTGCCAGCAGTTACTCGAGACAGGGAGGTGGCTACACCTTC. Amino acids: CASSYSRQGGGYTF.

This clone was recorded once. V gene TRBV4-3 combines with J gene TRBJ2-7; 8 bases are a match to TRBD2. Trimming removed 2 bases from V and 4 bases from J; junction bases left unmatched: 10. Germline loops: CDR1 LGHNA, CDR2 YSLEER. The CDR3 is 16 residues long. DNA for the CDR3: TGCGCCAGCAGCCAATGGGACTTAGCGGGACTATACGAGCAGTACTTC. It is translated as CASSQWDLAGLYEQYF.

V usage is TRBV9 and J usage is TRBJ2-1, with 8 bases that match TRBD2. In germline, CDR1 is SGDLS, CDR2 YYNGEE. V dropped 2 bases and J dropped 1; count of bases not matched to a gene: 8. This CDR3 spans 17 amino acids. This CDR3 is CASSVEGGLDSYNEQFF. In DNA, the CDR3 is TGTGCCAGCAGCGTCGAGGGGGGACTAGATTCCTACAATGAGCAGTTCTTC.

V gene TRBV7-8 combines with J gene TRBJ1-5; 7 bases align to TRBD1. Per germline, CDR1 SGHVS and CDR2 FQNEAQ. There are 15 residues in the CDR3. V lost 4 bases, J lost 6 bases, and 9 bases stayed unmatched. The CDR3 sequence is CASSSAQGVGQPQHF. The DNA for the CDR3 is TGTGCCAGCAGCTCAGCGCAGGGGGTTGGTCAGCCCCAGCATTTT.

The rearrangement uses TRBV30 and TRBJ1-3, with unresolved D. This CDR3 comprises 15 residues. Germline values: CDR1 GTSNPN, CDR2 SVGIG (reference sequence). V was shortened by 5 bases and J by 4 bases, with 18 bases between the two germline ends. CDR3 sequence: CAWGQVVTGGNTIYF. The CDR3, as DNA: TGTGCCTGGGGCCAGGTTGTAACGGGGGGAAACACCATATATTTT.

V gene TRBV5-4 combines with J gene TRBJ2-1; D possibly corresponds to TRBD1 (5 bases). The germline CDR1 and CDR2 sequences are SGHNT and YYREEE (reference sequence). This CDR3 has 17 residues. V dropped 0 bases and J dropped 5 bases, with 18 bases sitting between them. In DNA form, the CDR3 reads TGTGCCAGCAGCTTGGCTGTGATACAGGTCCCGAACAATGAGCAGTTCTTC. This gives the protein CASSLAVIQVPNNEQFF.

The rearrangement joins TRBV28 to TRBJ2-2, with D hard to call. CDR3 length: 20 amino acids. Trimming stripped 5 bases from V and 2 bases from J, with 27 bases between. The germline V gene encodes CDR1 MDHEN and CDR2 SYDVKM. The CDR3: CASSERSLRNPQPNTGELFF. The DNA for the CDR3 is TGTGCCAGCAGTGAACGGAGCTTAAGGAACCCGCAGCCTAACACCGGGGAGCTGTTTTTT.

This chain uses TRBV7-2 with TRBJ2-5, with 8 bases lining up with TRBD2. The J segment lost 4 bases and the V segment lost 2 bases, leaving 12 bases of the junction unmatched. Germline V gene data show CDR1 as SGHTA and CDR2 as FQGNSA. The CDR3 runs to 17 residues. The CDR3 nucleotides are TGTGCCAGCAGCTTATTTAGCGGGACTGTGGGGATAGAGACCCAGTACTTC. Its protein is CASSLFSGTVGIETQYF.

This clone was observed a single time. The chain uses TRBV27 and TRBJ2-1; D might be TRBD1 (6 bases). V was cut by 6 bases and J by 2 bases, with 11 bases left in between. Germline CDR1 is MNHEY and CDR2 is SMNVEV (reference sequence). This CDR3 is 14 amino acids long. In DNA, the CDR3 is TGTGCCAGCAGGCTAAGGGGGACCTACAATGAGCAGTTCTTC. Residues: CASRLRGTYNEQFF.

The V gene is TRBV7-3, the J gene TRBJ2-3; 8 positions match TRBD1. V lost 3 bases and J lost 4; bases outside the gene matches: 6. Germline CDR1 is SGHTA and CDR2 is FQGTGA. The CDR3 totals 15 residues. CDR3 in DNA: TGTGCCAGCAGCTTGAACGGACAGGGAGCAGATACGCAGTATTTT. This encodes CASSLNGQGADTQYF.

This sequence joins TRBV6-1 and TRBJ1-1; a possible D gene is TRBD1 (5 bases). Trimming took 11 bases from V and 0 from J, leaving 13 bases between them. CDR1 is MNHNS and CDR2 is SASEGT in the germline V gene. This CDR3 region has 13 residues. The CDR3 loop is CAGVGGLNTEAFF. The CDR3 bases are TGTGCCGGGGTGGGGGGATTGAACACTGAAGCTTTCTTT.

This rearrangement joins TRBV6-6 to TRBJ2-5; perhaps TRBD1 as D (5 bases). The CDR3 has 14 residues. Germline V gene lookup returns CDR1 MNHNY and CDR2 SVGAGI (reference sequence). Trimming left V 4 bases short and J 1 base short, with 10 bases between. CDR3 sequence: CASSSGHPQETQYF. CDR3 nucleotides: TGTGCCAGCAGTTCTGGACACCCCCAAGAGACCCAGTACTTC.

The chain carries TRBV20-1 and TRBJ2-3; D is perhaps TRBD2 (6 bases). This CDR3 has 11 amino acids. The V gene's germline CDR1 is DFQATT and CDR2 SNEGSKA (reference sequence). The V and J ends lost 7 bases and 6 bases respectively, with 11 bases between them. The CDR3: CSVETRDTQYF. The CDR3 coding sequence is TGCAGTGTAGAGACTAGGGATACGCAGTATTTT.

The V gene is TRBV4-3, the J gene TRBJ1-3; D is undetermined. V lost 4 bases and J lost 0, with 10 bases in between. Per germline, CDR1 LGHNA and CDR2 YSLEER. The CDR3 covers 15 residues. CDR3 amino acids: CASSPEGISGNTIYF. The CDR3 coding sequence is TGCGCCAGCAGCCCCGAGGGAATCTCTGGAAACACCATATATTTT.

This chain links TRBV10-3 with TRBJ1-1; D is undetermined. The V gene's germline CDR1 is ENHRY and CDR2 SYGVKD. V was trimmed by 2 bases and J by 1 base, leaving 11 bases between them. This CDR3 spans 15 amino acids. CDR3 nucleotide sequence: TGTGCCATCAGTGAGCCTACAGACCCGAACACTGAAGCTTTCTTT. It codes for CAISEPTDPNTEAFF.

The rearrangement joins TRBV4-3 to TRBJ1-2; weak D call: TRBD1 (6 bases). Germline CDR1 LGHNA, CDR2 YSLEER. The CDR3 sequence is 15 residues long. Trimming left V 0 bases short and J 8 bases short, with 16 bases between. The CDR3 DNA is TGCGCCAGCAGCCAAGATAGGGGGGGCCGCGTCGGCTACACCTTC. It translates to CASSQDRGGRVGYTF.

The V call is TRBV28, the J call TRBJ1-2; D possibly corresponds to TRBD1 (5 bases). Trimming removed 4 bases at V and 8 bases at J, with 17 bases between. From germline, CDR1 is MDHEN and CDR2 SYDVKM. The CDR3 totals 14 residues. The CDR3 nucleotides are TGTGCCAGCAGTTCCGCGGGGCCCGGCGGCGGCTACACCTTC. As protein: CASSSAGPGGGYTF.

The V and J genes are TRBV6-1 and TRBJ1-5; D gene ambiguous. Trimming left V 0 bases short and J 3 bases short, with 9 bases between. CDR3 size: 15 residues. The V gene's germline CDR1 is MNHNS and CDR2 SASEGT. The CDR3 here is CASSEAPQPNQPQHF. In DNA, the CDR3 is TGTGCCAGCAGTGAAGCTCCACAGCCCAATCAGCCCCAGCATTTT.

The chain carries TRBV11-2 and TRBJ2-7; TRBD2 matches at 10 bases. V lost 6 bases and J lost 2; bases outside the gene matches: 13. From germline, CDR1 is SGHAT and CDR2 FQNNGV. This CDR3 comprises 17 residues. CDR3 protein: CASSSISGGLGPYEQYF. CDR3 sequence (DNA): TGTGCCAGCAGTTCTATTAGCGGGGGGTTAGGGCCCTACGAGCAGTACTTC.

The chain has TRBV29-1 and TRBJ2-3; 7 nucleotides align to TRBD2. V dropped 4 bases and J dropped 4; count of bases not matched to a gene: 8. This CDR3 region has 14 residues. CDR1 and CDR2 from the germline V gene are SQVTM and ANQGSEA. The CDR3 protein is CSVAVGGSSDTQYF. The CDR3 DNA reads TGCAGCGTTGCTGTAGGCGGGAGCTCAGATACGCAGTATTTT.

CDR3 sequence: CASSTGQDYLYGYTF. The CDR3 DNA reads TGTGCCAGTAGCACCGGACAGGACTACCTCTATGGCTACACCTTC. This chain links TRBV19 with TRBJ1-2; 7 bases align to TRBD1. Trimming at V came to 6 bases and at J to 4 bases, leaving 11 bases not matched to a gene. The CDR3 contains 15 residues. Germline CDR1 reads LNHDA; CDR2 reads SQIVND (reference sequence).

The chain uses TRBV5-4 and TRBJ2-5; 9 bases fit TRBD2. CDR3 length: 17 residues. The trim removed 4 bases at V and 7 bases at J, leaving 17 bases unmatched. Germline V gives CDR1 SGHNT, CDR2 YYREEE (reference sequence). The CDR3 DNA reads TGTGCCAGCAGCGCGGGGGGGCCCGCGGGTCGTCTTGGGACCCAGTACTTC. This codes for CASSAGGPAGRLGTQYF.

The V call is TRBV6-5, the J call TRBJ2-2; D is unclear. Germline CDR1 is MNHEY and CDR2 is SVGAGI. The CDR3 extends over 13 amino acids. V was pared by 4 bases and J by 4 bases, with 7 bases between. The CDR3 here is CASSLKSTGELFF. CDR3 nucleotide sequence: TGTGCCAGCAGTTTAAAGAGCACCGGGGAGCTGTTTTTT.